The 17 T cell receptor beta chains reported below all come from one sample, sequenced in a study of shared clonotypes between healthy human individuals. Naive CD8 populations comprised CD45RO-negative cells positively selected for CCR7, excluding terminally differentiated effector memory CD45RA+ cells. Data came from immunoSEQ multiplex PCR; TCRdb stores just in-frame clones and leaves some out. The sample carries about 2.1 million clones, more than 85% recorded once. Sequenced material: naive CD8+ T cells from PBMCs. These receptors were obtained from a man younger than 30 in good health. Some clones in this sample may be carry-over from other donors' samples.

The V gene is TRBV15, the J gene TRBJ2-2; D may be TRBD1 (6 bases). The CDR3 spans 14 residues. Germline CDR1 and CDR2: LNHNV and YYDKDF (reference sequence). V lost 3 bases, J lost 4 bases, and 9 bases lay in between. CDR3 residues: CATSSRGGTGELFF. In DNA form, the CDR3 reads TGTGCCACCAGCAGCCGAGGGGGCACCGGGGAGCTGTTTTTT. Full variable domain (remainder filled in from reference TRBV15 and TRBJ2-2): DAMVIQNPRYQVTQFGKPVTLSCSQTLNHNVMYWYQQKSSQAPKLLFHYYDKDFNNEADTPDNFQSRRPNTSFCFLDIRSPGLGDTAMYLCATSSRGGTGELFFGEGSRLTVL.

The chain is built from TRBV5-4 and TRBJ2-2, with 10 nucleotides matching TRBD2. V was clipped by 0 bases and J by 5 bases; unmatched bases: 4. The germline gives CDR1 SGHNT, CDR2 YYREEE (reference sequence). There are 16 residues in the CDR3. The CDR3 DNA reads TGTGCCAGCAGCTTGGGAGCGGGAGGGCCGACCGGGGAGCTGTTTTTT. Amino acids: CASSLGAGGPTGELFF.

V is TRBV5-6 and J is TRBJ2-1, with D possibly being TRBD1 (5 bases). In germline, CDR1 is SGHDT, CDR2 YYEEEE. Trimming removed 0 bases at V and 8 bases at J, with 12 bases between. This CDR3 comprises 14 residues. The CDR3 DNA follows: TGTGCCAGCAGCTTGGTCCAGGAAGGGGATGAGCAGTTCTTC. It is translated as CASSLVQEGDEQFF.

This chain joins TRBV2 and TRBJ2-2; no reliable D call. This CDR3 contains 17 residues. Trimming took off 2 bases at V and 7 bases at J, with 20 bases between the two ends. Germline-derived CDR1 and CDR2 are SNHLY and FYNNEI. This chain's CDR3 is CASSELGRRRAGGELFF. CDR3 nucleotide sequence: TGTGCCAGCAGTGAATTGGGTCGGCGTCGCGCAGGCGGGGAGCTGTTTTTT.

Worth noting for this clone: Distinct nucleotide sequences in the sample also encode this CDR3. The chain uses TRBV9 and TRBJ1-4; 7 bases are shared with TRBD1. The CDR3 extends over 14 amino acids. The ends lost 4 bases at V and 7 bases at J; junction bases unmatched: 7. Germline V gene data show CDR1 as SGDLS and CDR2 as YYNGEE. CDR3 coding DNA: TGTGCCAGCAGCCCAGGGGGGGCCGGTGAAAAACTGTTTTTT. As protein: CASSPGGAGEKLFF.

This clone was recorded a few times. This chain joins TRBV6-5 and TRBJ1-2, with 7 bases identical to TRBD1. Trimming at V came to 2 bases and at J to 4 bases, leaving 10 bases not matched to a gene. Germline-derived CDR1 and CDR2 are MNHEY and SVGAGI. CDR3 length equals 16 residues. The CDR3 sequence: CASSYNDREVAYGYTF. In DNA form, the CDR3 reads TGTGCCAGCAGTTACAACGACAGGGAGGTGGCCTATGGCTACACCTTC.

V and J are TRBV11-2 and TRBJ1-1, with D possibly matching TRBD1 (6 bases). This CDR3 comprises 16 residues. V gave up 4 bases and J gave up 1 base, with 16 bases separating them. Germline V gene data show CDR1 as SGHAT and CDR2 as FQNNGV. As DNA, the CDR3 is TGTGCCAGCAGCTGGGGGCCCGGGACCCCGAACACTGAAGCTTTCTTT. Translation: CASSWGPGTPNTEAFF.

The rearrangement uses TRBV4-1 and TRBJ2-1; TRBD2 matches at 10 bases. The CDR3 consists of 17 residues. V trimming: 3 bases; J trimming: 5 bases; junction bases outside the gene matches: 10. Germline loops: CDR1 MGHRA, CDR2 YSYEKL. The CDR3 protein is CASSHAIIAGGHNEQFF. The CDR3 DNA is TGCGCCAGCAGCCATGCCATAATAGCGGGAGGCCACAATGAGCAGTTCTTC.

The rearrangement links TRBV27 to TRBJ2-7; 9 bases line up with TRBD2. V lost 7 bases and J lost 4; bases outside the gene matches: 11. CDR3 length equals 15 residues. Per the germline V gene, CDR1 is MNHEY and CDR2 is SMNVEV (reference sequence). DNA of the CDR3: TGTGCCAGCATACTATTTAGCGGGAGTGGGTACGAGCAGTACTTC. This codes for CASILFSGSGYEQYF.

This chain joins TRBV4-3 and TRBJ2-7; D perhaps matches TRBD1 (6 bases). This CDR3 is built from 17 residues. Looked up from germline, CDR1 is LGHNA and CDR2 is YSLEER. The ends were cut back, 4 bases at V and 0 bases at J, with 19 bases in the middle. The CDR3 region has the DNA TGCGCCAGCAGCCTAGCAACGACAGGAGAAAGCTCCTACGAGCAGTACTTC. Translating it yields CASSLATTGESSYEQYF.

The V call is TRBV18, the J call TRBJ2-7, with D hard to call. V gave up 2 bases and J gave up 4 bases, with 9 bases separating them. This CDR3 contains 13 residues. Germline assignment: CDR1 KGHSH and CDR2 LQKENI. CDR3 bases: TGTGCCAGCTCACCAATGCGGCTGTACGAGCAGTACTTC. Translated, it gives CASSPMRLYEQYF.

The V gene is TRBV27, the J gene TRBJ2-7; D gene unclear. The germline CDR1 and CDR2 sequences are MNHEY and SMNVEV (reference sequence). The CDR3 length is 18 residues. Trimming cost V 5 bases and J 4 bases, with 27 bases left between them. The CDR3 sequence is CASSGLLLTGQSSYEQYF. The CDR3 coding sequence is TGTGCCAGCAGTGGCCTTCTACTAACCGGGCAGAGCAGTTACGAGCAGTACTTC.

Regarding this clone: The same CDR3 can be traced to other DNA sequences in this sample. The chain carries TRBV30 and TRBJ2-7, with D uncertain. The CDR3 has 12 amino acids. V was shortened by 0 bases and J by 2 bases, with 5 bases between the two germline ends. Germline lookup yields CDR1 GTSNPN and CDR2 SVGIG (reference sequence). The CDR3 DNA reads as TGTGCCTGGAGTGTAGGGCCCTACGAGCAGTACTTC. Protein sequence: CAWSVGPYEQYF.

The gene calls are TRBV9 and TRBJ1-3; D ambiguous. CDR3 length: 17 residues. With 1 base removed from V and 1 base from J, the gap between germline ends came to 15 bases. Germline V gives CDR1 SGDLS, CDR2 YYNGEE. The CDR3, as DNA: TGTGCCAGCAGCGTATTTCCGGGATCCTCATCTGGAAACACCATATATTTT. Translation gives CASSVFPGSSSGNTIYF.

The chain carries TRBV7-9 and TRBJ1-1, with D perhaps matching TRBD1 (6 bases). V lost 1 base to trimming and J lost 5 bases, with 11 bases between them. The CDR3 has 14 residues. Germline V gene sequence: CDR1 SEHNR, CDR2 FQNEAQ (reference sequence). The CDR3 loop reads CASSLEGEGTEAFF. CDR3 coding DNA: TGTGCCAGCAGCTTAGAGGGGGAGGGGACTGAAGCTTTCTTT. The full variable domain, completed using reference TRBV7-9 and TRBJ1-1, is DTGVSQNPRHKITKRGQNVTFRCDPISEHNRLYWYRQTLGQGPEFLTYFQNEAQLEKSRLLSDRFSAERPKGSFSTLEIQRTEQGDSAMYLCASSLEGEGTEAFFGQGTRLTVV.

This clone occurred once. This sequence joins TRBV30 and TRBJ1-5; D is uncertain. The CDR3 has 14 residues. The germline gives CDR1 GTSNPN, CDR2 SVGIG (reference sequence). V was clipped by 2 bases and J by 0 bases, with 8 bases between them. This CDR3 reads CAWSLIFSNQPQHF. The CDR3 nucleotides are TGTGCCTGGAGTCTCATTTTTAGCAATCAGCCCCAGCATTTT. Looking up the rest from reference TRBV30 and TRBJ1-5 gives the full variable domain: SQTIHQWPATLVQPVGSPLSLECTVEGTSNPNLYWYRQAAGRGLQLLFYSVGIGQISSEVPQNLSASRPQDRQFILSSKKLLLSDSGFYLCAWSLIFSNQPQHFGDGTRLSIL.

The CDR3 loop is CASSQTGTSGSSESYNEQFF. As DNA, the CDR3 is TGTGCCAGCAGCCAAACCGGGACTAGCGGGAGCTCGGAGTCCTACAATGAGCAGTTCTTC. The chain joins TRBV7-8 to TRBJ2-1, with TRBD2 matching 14 bases. V was pared by 5 bases and J by 1 base, with 13 bases of the junction left unmatched. The CDR3 is 20 residues long. CDR1 is SGHVS, CDR2 FQNEAQ, per germline.